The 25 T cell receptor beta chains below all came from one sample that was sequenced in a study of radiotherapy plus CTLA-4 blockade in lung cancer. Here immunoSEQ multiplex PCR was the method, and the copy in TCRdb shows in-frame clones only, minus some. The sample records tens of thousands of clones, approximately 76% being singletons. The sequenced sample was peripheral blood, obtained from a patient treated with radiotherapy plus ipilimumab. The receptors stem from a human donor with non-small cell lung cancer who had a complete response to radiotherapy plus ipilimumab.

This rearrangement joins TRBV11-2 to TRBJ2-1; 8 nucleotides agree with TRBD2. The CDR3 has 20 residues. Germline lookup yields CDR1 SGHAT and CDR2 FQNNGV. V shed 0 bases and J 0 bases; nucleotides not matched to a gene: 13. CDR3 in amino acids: CASSLDPFAGGQSSYNEQFF. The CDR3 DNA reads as TGTGCCAGCAGCTTAGATCCCTTCGCGGGGGGCCAAAGCTCCTACAATGAGCAGTTCTTC.

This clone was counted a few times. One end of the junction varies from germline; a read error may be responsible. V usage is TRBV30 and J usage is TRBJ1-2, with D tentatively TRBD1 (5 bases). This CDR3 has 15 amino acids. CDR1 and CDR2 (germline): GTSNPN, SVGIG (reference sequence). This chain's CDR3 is CGWGRGAEWRYGYTF. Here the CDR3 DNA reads TGTGGCTGGGGGAGGGGCGCGGAATGGCGATATGGCTACACCTTC.

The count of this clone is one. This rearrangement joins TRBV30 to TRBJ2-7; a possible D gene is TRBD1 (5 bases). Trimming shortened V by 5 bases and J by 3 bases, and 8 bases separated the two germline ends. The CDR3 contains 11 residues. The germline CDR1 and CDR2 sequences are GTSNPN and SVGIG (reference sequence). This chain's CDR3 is CAWQGIYEQYF. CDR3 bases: TGTGCCTGGCAGGGAATCTACGAGCAGTACTTC.

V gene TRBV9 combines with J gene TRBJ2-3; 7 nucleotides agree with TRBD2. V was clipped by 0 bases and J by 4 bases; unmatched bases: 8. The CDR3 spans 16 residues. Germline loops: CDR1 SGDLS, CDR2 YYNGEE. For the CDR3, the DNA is TGTGCCAGCAGCGTAGCTTCCGGGGGGAGGGCAGATACGCAGTATTTT. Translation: CASSVASGGRADTQYF. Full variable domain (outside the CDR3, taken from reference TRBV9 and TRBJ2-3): DSGVTQTPKHLITATGQRVTLRCSPRSGDLSVYWYQQSLDQGLQFLIQYYNGEERAKGNILERFSAQQFPDLHSELNLSSLELGDSALYFCASSVASGGRADTQYFGPGTRLTVL.

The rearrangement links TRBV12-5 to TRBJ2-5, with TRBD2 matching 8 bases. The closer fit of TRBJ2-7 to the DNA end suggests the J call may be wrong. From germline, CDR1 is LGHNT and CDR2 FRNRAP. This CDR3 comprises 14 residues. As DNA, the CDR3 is TGTGCTAGTGCCCGCCGGGAGGGGAATTTCGAGCAGTACTTC. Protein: CASARREGNFEQYF.

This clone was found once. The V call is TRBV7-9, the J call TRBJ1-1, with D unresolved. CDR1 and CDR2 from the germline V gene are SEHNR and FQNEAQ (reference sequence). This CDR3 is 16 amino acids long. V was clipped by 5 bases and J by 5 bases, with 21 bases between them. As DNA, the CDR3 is TGTGCCAGCAGCCCCCTGGGTATGGGTGCGGGGACTGAAGCTTTCTTT. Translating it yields CASSPLGMGAGTEAFF.

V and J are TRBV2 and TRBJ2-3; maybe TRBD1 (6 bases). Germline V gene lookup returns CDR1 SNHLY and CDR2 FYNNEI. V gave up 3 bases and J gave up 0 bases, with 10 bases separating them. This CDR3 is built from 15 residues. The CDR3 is CASSDQGMSTDTQYF. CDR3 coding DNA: TGTGCCAGCAGTGATCAGGGGATGAGCACAGATACGCAGTATTTT.

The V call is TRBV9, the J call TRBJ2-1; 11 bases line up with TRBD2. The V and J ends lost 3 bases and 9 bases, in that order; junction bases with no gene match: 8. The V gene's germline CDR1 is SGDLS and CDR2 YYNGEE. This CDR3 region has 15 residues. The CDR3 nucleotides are TGTGCCAGCAGCGAGACTAGCGGGGATTTCGGTGAGCAGTTCTTC. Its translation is CASSETSGDFGEQFF.

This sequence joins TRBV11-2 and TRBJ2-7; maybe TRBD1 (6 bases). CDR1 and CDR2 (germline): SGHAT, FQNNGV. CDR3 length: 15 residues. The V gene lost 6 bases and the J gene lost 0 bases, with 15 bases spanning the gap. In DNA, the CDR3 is TGTGCCAGCAGGCGCTGGGGGACAAGCTCCTACGAGCAGTACTTC. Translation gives CASRRWGTSSYEQYF.

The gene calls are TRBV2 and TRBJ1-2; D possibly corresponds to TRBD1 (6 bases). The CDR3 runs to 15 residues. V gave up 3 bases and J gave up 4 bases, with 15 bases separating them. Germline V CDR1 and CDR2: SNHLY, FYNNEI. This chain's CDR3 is CASSDQGTVGYGYTF. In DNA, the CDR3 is TGTGCCAGCAGTGACCAGGGGACCGTGGGCTATGGCTACACCTTC.

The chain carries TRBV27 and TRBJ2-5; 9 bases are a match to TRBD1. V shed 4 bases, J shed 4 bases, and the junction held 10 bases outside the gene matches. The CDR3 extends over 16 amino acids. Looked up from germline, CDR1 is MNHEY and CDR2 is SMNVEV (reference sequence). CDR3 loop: CASSWAPGQGRETQYF. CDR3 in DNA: TGTGCCAGCAGTTGGGCACCGGGACAGGGAAGAGAGACCCAGTACTTC.

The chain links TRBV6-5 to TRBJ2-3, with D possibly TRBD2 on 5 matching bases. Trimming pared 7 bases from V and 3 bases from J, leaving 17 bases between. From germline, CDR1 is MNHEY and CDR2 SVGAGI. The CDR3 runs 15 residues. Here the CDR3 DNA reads TGTGCCAGCAAGAGGGCAACCCATTGGACAGATACGCAGTATTTT. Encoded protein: CASKRATHWTDTQYF.

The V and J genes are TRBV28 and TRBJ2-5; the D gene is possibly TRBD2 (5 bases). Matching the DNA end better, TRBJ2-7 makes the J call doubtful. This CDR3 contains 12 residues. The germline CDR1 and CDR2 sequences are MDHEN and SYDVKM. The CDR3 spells CASSSRDYEQYF. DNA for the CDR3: TGTGCCAGCAGCTCGAGGGATTACGAGCAGTACTTC.

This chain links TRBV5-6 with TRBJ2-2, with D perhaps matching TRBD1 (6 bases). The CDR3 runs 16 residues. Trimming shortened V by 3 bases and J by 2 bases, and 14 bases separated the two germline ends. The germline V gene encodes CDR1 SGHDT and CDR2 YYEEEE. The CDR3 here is CASSSLGQTNTGELFF. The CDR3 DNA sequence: TGTGCCAGCAGCTCCCTCGGACAGACTAACACCGGGGAGCTGTTTTTT.

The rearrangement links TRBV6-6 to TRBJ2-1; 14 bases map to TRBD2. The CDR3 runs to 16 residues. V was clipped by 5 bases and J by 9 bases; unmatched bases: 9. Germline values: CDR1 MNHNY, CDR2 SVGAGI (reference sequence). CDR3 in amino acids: CASSTATSGGAGEQFF. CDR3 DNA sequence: TGTGCCAGCAGTACCGCGACTAGCGGGGGGGCGGGTGAGCAGTTCTTC.

The DNA for the CDR3 is TGCGCCAGCAGCTTGACTAGCGGGGGAAACACCGGGGAGCTGTTTTTT. Its protein product is CASSLTSGGNTGELFF. The chain joins TRBV5-1 to TRBJ2-2; TRBD2 agrees at 11 bases. V shed 1 base and J 2 bases; nucleotides not matched to a gene: 1. The CDR3 loop spans 16 amino acids. Germline V lookup: CDR1 SGHRS, CDR2 YFSETQ.

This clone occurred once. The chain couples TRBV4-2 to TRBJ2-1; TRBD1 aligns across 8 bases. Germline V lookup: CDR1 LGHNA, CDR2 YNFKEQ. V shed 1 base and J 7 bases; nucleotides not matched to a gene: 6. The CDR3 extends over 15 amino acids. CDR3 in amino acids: CASSQGRGPFNEQFF. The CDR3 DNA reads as TGTGCCAGCAGCCAAGGCAGGGGGCCCTTTAATGAGCAGTTCTTC.

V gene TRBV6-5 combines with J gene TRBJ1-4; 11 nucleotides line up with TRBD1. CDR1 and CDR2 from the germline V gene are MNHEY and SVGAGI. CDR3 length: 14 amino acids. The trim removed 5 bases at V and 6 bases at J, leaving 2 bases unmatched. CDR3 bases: TGTGCCAGCAGTCGGGACAGGGGGTATGAAAAACTGTTTTTT. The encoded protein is CASSRDRGYEKLFF.

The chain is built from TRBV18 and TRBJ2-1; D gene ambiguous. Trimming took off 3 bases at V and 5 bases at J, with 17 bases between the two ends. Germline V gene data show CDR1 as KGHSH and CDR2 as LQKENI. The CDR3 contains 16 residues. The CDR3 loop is CASSPSVGTAHNEQFF. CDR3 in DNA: TGTGCCAGCTCACCCTCAGTAGGTACAGCCCACAATGAGCAGTTCTTC.

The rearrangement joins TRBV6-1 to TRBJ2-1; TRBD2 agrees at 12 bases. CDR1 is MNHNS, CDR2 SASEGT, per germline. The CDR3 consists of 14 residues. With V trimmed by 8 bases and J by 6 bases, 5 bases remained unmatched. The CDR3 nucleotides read TGTGCCAGCTTGACTAGCGGGAGAAGCAATGAGCAGTTCTTC. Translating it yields CASLTSGRSNEQFF.

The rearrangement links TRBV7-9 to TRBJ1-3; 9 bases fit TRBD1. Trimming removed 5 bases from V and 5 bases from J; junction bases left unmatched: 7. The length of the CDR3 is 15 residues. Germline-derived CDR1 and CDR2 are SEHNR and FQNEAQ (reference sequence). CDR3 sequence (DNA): TGTGCCAGCAGCGGCACCGGGACAGGGAGAAACACCATATATTTT. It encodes CASSGTGTGRNTIYF.

The CDR3 DNA follows: TGTGCCAGCTCACCACGGGACAGCCGCTATGGCTACACCTTC. Translated: CASSPRDSRYGYTF. The V call is TRBV18, the J call TRBJ1-2, with TRBD1 matching 7 bases. J gave up 4 bases and V 1 base, and 3 bases lay outside the gene matches. This CDR3 has 14 residues. Germline V gene lookup returns CDR1 KGHSH and CDR2 LQKENI.

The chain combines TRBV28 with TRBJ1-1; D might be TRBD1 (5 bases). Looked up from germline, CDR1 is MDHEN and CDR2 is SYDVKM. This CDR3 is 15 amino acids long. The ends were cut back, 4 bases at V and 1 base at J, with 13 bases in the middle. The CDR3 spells CASSSSTAGNTEAFF. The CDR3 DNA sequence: TGTGCCAGCAGTTCCTCGACAGCAGGGAACACTGAAGCTTTCTTT.

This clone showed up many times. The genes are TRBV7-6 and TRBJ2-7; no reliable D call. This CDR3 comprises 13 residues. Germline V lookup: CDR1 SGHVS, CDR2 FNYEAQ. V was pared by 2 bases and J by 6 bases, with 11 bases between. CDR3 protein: CASSLTESSEQYF. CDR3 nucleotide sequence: TGTGCCAGCAGCTTAACGGAATCTAGCGAGCAGTACTTC. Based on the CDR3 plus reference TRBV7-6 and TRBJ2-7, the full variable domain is GAGVSQSPRYKVTKRGQDVALRCDPISGHVSLYWYRQALGQGPEFLTYFNYEAQQDKSGLPNDRFSAERPEGSISTLTIQRTEQRDSAMYRCASSLTESSEQYFGPGTRLTVT.

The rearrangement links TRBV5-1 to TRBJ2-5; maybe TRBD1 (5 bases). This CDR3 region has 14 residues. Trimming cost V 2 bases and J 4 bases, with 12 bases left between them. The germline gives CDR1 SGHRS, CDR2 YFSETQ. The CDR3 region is CASSFDSLGETQYF. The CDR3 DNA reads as TGCGCCAGCAGCTTCGACAGTCTAGGAGAGACCCAGTACTTC.